A selection of T cell receptor beta chains follows, all from one sample in a study of blood T cell repertoires in COVID-19. Sequencing used immunoSEQ multiplex PCR; TCRdb keeps in-frame clones, though not all of them. Among 150,000 to 200,000 clones listed, roughly 80% were seen once. Specimen: PBMCs or T cells enriched from blood (not recorded which). Every receptor here comes from a woman in her sixties or seventies with acute COVID-19. Each CDR3 is given with its conserved first and last residue. D genes are given only for firm matches. Only part of the rows carry a size: once, few, many, or a class if the clone is expanded.

D	J	V	length	size	CDR3	DNA
TRBD2	TRBJ2-1	TRBV4-2	18	.	CASSQEKLAGASYNEQFF	TGTGCCAGCAGCCAAGAAAAACTAGCGGGGGCCTCCTACAATGAGCAGTTCTTC
.	TRBJ1-5	TRBV5-1	15	.	CASSLVGGAGQPQHF	TGCGCCAGCAGCTTGGTTGGGGGGGCAGGGCAGCCCCAGCATTTT
.	TRBJ1-1	TRBV28	10	.	CASIRRTAFF	TGTGCCAGCATCAGAAGAACGGCTTTCTTT
.	TRBJ2-2	TRBV5-1	17	.	CASSPSLPGMNTGELFF	TGCGCCAGCAGCCCCTCCCTCCCCGGGATGAACACCGGGGAGCTGTTTTTT
.	TRBJ1-2	TRBV5-5	15	.	CASSLAPGGEYGYTF	TGTGCCAGCAGCTTGGCCCCGGGGGGCGAATATGGCTACACCTTC
.	TRBJ1-3	TRBV28	15	.	CASSLGGKGGNTIYF	TGTGCCAGCAGCTTGGGAGGGAAAGGAGGAAACACCATATATTTT
TRBD2	TRBJ2-1	TRBV29-1	17	.	CSVEGLAGGRSYNEQFF	TGCAGCGTTGAAGGTCTAGCGGGGGGGCGGTCCTACAATGAGCAGTTCTTC
.	TRBJ1-1	TRBV5-1	15	few	CASSFGPPLDTEAFF	TGCGCCAGCAGCTTTGGGCCCCCTCTGGACACTGAAGCTTTCTTT
TRBD2	TRBJ2-1	TRBV6-2/TRBV6-3	14	.	CASSRTSGYNEQFF	TGTGCCAGCAGTCGGACTAGCGGATACAATGAGCAGTTCTTC
.	TRBJ1-6	TRBV9	15	.	CASTRGGGSNSPLHF	TGTGCCAGCACCAGAGGTGGGGGGAGTAATTCACCCCTCCACTTT
TRBD2	TRBJ2-1	TRBV4-3	18	.	CASSQGSLAGSSYNEQFF	TGCGCCAGCAGCCAAGGGTCCCTAGCGGGGAGCTCCTACAATGAGCAGTTCTTC
.	TRBJ2-3	TRBV28	17	.	CASSWGRGERRTDTQYF	TGTGCCAGCAGTTGGGGGAGGGGGGAACGTCGCACAGATACGCAGTATTTT
.	TRBJ1-1	TRBV4-2	13	once	CASSQDVPTEAFF	TGTGCCAGCAGCCAAGACGTTCCCACTGAAGCTTTCTTT
TRBD2	TRBJ2-1	TRBV5-1	14	.	CASSLIVAGAEQFF	TGCGCCAGCAGCTTAATAGTAGCGGGAGCTGAGCAGTTCTTC
.	TRBJ1-1	TRBV11-2	12	.	CASSPGGTEAFF	TGTGCCAGCAGCCCAGGTGGGACTGAAGCTTTCTTT
.	TRBJ1-5	TRBV28	14	.	CASRGGGSNQPQHF	TGTGCCAGCAGGGGAGGGGGGTCAAATCAGCCCCAGCATTTT
.	TRBJ2-7	TRBV29-1	12	.	CSVYRGGSEQYF	TGCAGCGTTTACCGAGGGGGATCCGAGCAGTACTTC
.	TRBJ1-2	TRBV5-4	11	.	CASRSFGGYTF	TGTGCCAGCAGATCTTTCGGTGGCTACACCTTC
.	TRBJ2-3	TRBV5-1	14	.	CASSGQTSSVTQYF	TGCGCCAGCAGCGGACAGACGTCCTCGGTTACGCAGTATTTT
TRBD2	TRBJ2-1	TRBV4-1	15	.	CASSQGGGTSNEQFF	TGCGCCAGCAGCCAGGGTGGGGGGACTAGCAATGAGCAGTTCTTC
.	TRBJ1-1	TRBV21-1	17	.	CASSFLGIRGGNTEAFF	TGTGCCAGCAGCTTCCTAGGGATCCGGGGAGGGAACACTGAAGCTTTCTTT
TRBD1	TRBJ2-7	TRBV30	15	.	CAWRRTGAKTYEQYF	TGTGCCTGGAGAAGGACAGGGGCCAAAACCTACGAGCAGTACTTC
TRBD1	TRBJ1-2	TRBV7-2	15	.	CASSPQTRTGSDSTF	TGTGCCAGCAGCCCGCAAACCAGGACAGGGTCTGATAGCACCTTC
.	TRBJ2-3	TRBV24-1	17	.	CATSDNPTGATTDTQYF	TGTGCCACCAGTGACAACCCGACAGGAGCCACCACAGATACGCAGTATTTT
.	TRBJ1-4	TRBV13	15	few	CASIQSGSTNEKLFF	TGTGCCAGCATTCAGTCAGGGTCAACTAATGAAAAACTGTTTTTT
TRBD2	TRBJ2-4	TRBV9	16	few	CASSPRLAGGKNIQYF	TGTGCCAGCAGCCCAAGACTAGCGGGGGGCAAAAACATTCAGTACTTC
TRBD1	TRBJ2-1	TRBV11-2	17	.	CASSSTRGQAGSNEQFF	TGTGCCAGCAGCTCGACCCGGGGACAGGCAGGGAGCAATGAGCAGTTCTTC
.	TRBJ2-3	TRBV25-1	15	.	CARTIKGAVTDTQYF	TGTGCCAGGACAATCAAAGGGGCAGTTACAGATACGCAGTATTTT
.	TRBJ1-2	TRBV15	18	.	CATSRDLSQGFVNYGYTF	TGTGCCACCAGCAGAGATCTTAGCCAGGGTTTTGTTAACTATGGCTACACCTTC
TRBD1	TRBJ2-1	TRBV5-4	12	.	CASSLQGDEQFF	TGTGCCAGCAGCTTACAGGGGGATGAGCAGTTCTTC
.	TRBJ1-1	TRBV10-3	13	.	CAGRGTQNTEAFF	TGTGCCGGTAGGGGGACCCAGAACACTGAAGCTTTCTTT
.	TRBJ2-7	TRBV7-9	13	.	CASMGRNSYEQYF	TGTGCCAGCATGGGGCGGAACTCCTACGAGCAGTACTTC